What follows is one T cell receptor (beta chain) and its context. Its specificity is not known. Extraction yielded at least 5 micrograms of total RNA per sample. The sample originates from a study of blood T cells in healthy people across ages. Whole-study findings and limits: TCR beta diversity was tightly associated with the proportion of naive T cells. Long-lived donors carried more naive CD4+ cells and greater diversity than aged donors.

Combining a sample-barcoded 5' primer with a J-beta primer mix, a second PCR ran for roughly 7 to 12 cycles. TCRdb independently ran MiXCR on the 5' RACE reads; one entry per CDR3 protein. The profile covers over a million distinct CDR3 sequences, with roughly 40% appearing a single time and 7.9% taken by the ten largest. Trimming stripped 1 base from V and 1 base from J, with 7 bases between. There are 13 residues in the CDR3. Per the germline V gene, CDR1 is DFQATT and CDR2 is SNEGSKA (reference sequence). Material: blood. The V call is TRBV20-1, the J call TRBJ1-1; D is unclear. The receptor was derived from a woman younger than 35 in good health. This CDR3 reads CSARARTNTEAFF. The CDR3 region has the DNA TGCAGTGCTAGAGCGAGGACGAACACTGAAGCTTTCTTT.